This TCR beta chain was captured in a study of regulatory T cells in long-lasting Graves disease. HTBI primers from iRepertoire and Arm-PCR of CDR3 regions yielded the TCR beta libraries. TCRdb re-analysed the multiplex PCR reads in MiXCR, keeping a single row per CDR3 protein. Found here are about 540,000 distinct CDR3 sequences, around an eighth of them singletons; the top ten hold 8% to 10%. This clonotype was observed many times. The time point: newly diagnosed GD, antithyroid drugs for less than 3 months. Making the TCR library involved RNA that had been extracted from PBMCs. The guidelines of the American Thyroid Association were the basis for diagnosing Graves' disease. Per the germline V gene, CDR1 is DFQATT and CDR2 is SNEGSKA (reference sequence). Trimming pared 6 bases from V and 4 bases from J, leaving 16 bases between. This CDR3 spans 14 amino acids. In addition, the sample was reused for a study of T cells in Graves' hyperthyroidism and ophthalmopathy. That paper states: Patients between 18 and 65 years old had hyperthyroidism, newly diagnosed and lasting under 2 months. The primer set for the first-round RT-PCR of the TCR CDR3 was HTBI. A model of 13 V-J features distinguished ophthalmopathy from stable hyperthyroidism.

The chain uses TRBV20-1 and TRBJ2-1; D is possibly TRBD1 or TRBD2 (5 bases each). The source is a man aged 25 to 40 with Graves disease. The material sequenced was peripheral blood mononuclear cells (PBMCs), taken at new diagnosis, from a patient treated with antithyroid drugs. The CDR3 is CSAPGWDAYNEQFF. The CDR3 coding sequence is TGCAGTGCCCCCGGGTGGGACGCGTACAATGAGCAGTTCTTC.